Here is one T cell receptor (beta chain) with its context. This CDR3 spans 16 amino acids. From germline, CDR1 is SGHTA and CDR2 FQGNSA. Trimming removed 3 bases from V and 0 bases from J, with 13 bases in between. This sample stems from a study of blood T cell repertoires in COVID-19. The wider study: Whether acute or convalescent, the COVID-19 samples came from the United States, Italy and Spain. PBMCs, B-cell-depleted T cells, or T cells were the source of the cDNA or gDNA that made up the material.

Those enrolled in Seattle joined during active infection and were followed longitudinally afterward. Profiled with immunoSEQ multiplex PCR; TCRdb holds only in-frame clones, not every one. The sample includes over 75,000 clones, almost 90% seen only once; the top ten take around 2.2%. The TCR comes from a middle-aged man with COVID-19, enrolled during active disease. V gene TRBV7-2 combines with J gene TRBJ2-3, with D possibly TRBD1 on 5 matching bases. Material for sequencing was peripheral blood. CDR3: CASSFQGVLSTDTQYF. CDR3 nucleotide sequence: TGTGCCAGCAGCTTTCAGGGCGTCTTAAGCACAGATACGCAGTATTTT.